The entry that follows covers one T cell receptor beta chain sequence. Trimming left V 0 bases short and J 0 bases short, with 8 bases between. Germline loops: CDR1 SGHTA, CDR2 FQGNSA. The CDR3 contains 15 residues. The entry originates in a study of blood T cell repertoires in COVID-19. For the study at large: Sites across the United States, Italy and Spain contributed samples from acute and convalescent COVID-19. Sources were T cells, B-cell-depleted T cells, or PBMCs; the material itself was cDNA or gDNA.

The repertoire was sequenced with immunoSEQ multiplex PCR; TCRdb's copy has only in-frame clones and lacks some. The data show 130,000 to 150,000 clones, approximately 86% seen once. Material: peripheral blood. The source is a man between 65 and 85 years old with acute or convalescent COVID-19. The genes are TRBV7-2 and TRBJ1-1, with a tentative D call TRBD1 (5 bases). CDR3 bases: TGTGCCAGCAGCTTAGCGGGAGGGGTGAACACTGAAGCTTTCTTT. This encodes CASSLAGGVNTEAFF.